Listed below are T cell receptor beta chains from one sample, sequenced in a study of shared clonotypes between healthy human individuals. This table comes from immunoSEQ multiplex PCR, and its TCRdb copy is limited to in-frame clones, with some not included. Among about 1.5 million clones listed, roughly 97% were seen once. Material for sequencing was naive CD4+ T cells sorted from blood. These receptor sequences come from a man younger than 40 in good health. Each CDR3 is given with its conserved first and last residue. D genes are given only for firm matches. Clone size, where shown, is once, few, many, or a class for clones that have expanded.

CDR3 protein: CASSLRGRGSYEQYF; CDR3 DNA: TGTGCCAGCAGCTTGCGGGGTAGGGGCTCCTACGAGCAGTACTTC; D gene: .; V gene: TRBV5-6; J gene: TRBJ2-7; clone size: once
CDR3 protein: CASSLIGALSSGTRNEQFF; CDR3 DNA: TGTGCCAGCAGCTTAATAGGGGCGTTGAGTAGCGGGACGCGGAATGAGCAGTTCTTC; D gene: TRBD2; V gene: TRBV7-3; J gene: TRBJ2-1; clone size: .
CDR3 protein: CASSESGLATQYF; CDR3 DNA: TGCGCCAGCAGTGAATCAGGACTAGCGACGCAGTACTTC; D gene: TRBD2; V gene: TRBV10-1; J gene: TRBJ2-7; clone size: few
CDR3 protein: CASSNRDSRRWFNEQFF; CDR3 DNA: TGTGCCAGCAGCAATAGGGACTCCCGGCGGTGGTTCAATGAGCAGTTCTTC; D gene: .; V gene: TRBV27; J gene: TRBJ2-1; clone size: .
CDR3 protein: CASRDTGLAGARTGELFF; CDR3 DNA: TGTGCCAGCAGAGACACAGGACTAGCGGGAGCAAGGACCGGGGAGCTGTTTTTT; D gene: TRBD2; V gene: TRBV2; J gene: TRBJ2-2; clone size: .
CDR3 protein: CAISESGGTGANVLTF; CDR3 DNA: TGTGCCATCAGTGAGTCGGGAGGGACTGGGGCCAACGTCCTGACTTTC; D gene: TRBD2; V gene: TRBV10-3; J gene: TRBJ2-6; clone size: .
CDR3 protein: CAWSRGGKSYEQYF; CDR3 DNA: TGTGCCTGGAGTAGGGGTGGTAAATCCTACGAGCAGTACTTC; D gene: .; V gene: TRBV30; J gene: TRBJ2-7; clone size: .
CDR3 protein: CASSESGQGENTGELFF; CDR3 DNA: TGCGCCAGCAGTGAGTCGGGGCAGGGTGAGAACACCGGGGAGCTGTTTTTT; D gene: .; V gene: TRBV10-1; J gene: TRBJ2-2; clone size: .
CDR3 protein: CASSLVYNEQFF; CDR3 DNA: TGTGCCAGCAGCTTGGTGTACAATGAGCAGTTCTTC; D gene: .; V gene: TRBV5-4; J gene: TRBJ2-1; clone size: .
CDR3 protein: CASSNQQELTDTQYF; CDR3 DNA: TGTGCCAGCTCAAACCAACAGGAACTCACAGATACGCAGTATTTT; D gene: .; V gene: TRBV18; J gene: TRBJ2-3; clone size: .
CDR3 protein: CASSPRARGANYGYTF; CDR3 DNA: TGTGCCAGCTCACCAAGAGCCAGGGGCGCTAACTATGGCTACACCTTC; D gene: .; V gene: TRBV18; J gene: TRBJ1-2; clone size: .
CDR3 protein: CASSPVDTQYF; CDR3 DNA: TGTGCCAGCTCGCCGGTAGATACGCAGTATTTT; D gene: .; V gene: TRBV18; J gene: TRBJ2-3; clone size: .
CDR3 protein: CASSAAGGGYEQYF; CDR3 DNA: TGTGCCAGCAGCGCCGCGGGAGGGGGCTACGAGCAGTACTTC; D gene: TRBD2; V gene: TRBV9; J gene: TRBJ2-7; clone size: .
CDR3 protein: CSYRGQTEAFF; CDR3 DNA: TGCAGTTACAGGGGGCAAACTGAAGCTTTCTTT; D gene: TRBD1; V gene: TRBV20-1; J gene: TRBJ1-1; clone size: .
CDR3 protein: CASSGTGNSGANVLTF; CDR3 DNA: TGTGCCAGCAGCGGGACAGGGAACTCTGGGGCCAACGTCCTGACTTTC; D gene: TRBD1; V gene: TRBV9; J gene: TRBJ2-6; clone size: .
CDR3 protein: CASSSRDRVESGQYF; CDR3 DNA: TGTGCCAGCAGCTCCAGGGACAGGGTGGAATCGGGGCAGTACTTC; D gene: TRBD1; V gene: TRBV11-2; J gene: TRBJ2-7; clone size: .
CDR3 protein: CASSLTGRSTDTQYF; CDR3 DNA: TGCGCCAGCAGTCTAACAGGGAGGAGCACAGATACGCAGTATTTT; D gene: .; V gene: TRBV23-1; J gene: TRBJ2-3; clone size: few
CDR3 protein: CAISDPGASGAYEQYF; CDR3 DNA: TGTGCCATCAGTGACCCTGGAGCTAGCGGGGCCTACGAGCAGTACTTC; D gene: TRBD2; V gene: TRBV10-3; J gene: TRBJ2-7; clone size: .
CDR3 protein: CASSPGSSSYEQYF; CDR3 DNA: TGTGCCAGCAGCCCGGGGAGCAGCTCCTACGAGCAGTACTTC; D gene: .; V gene: TRBV7-9; J gene: TRBJ2-7; clone size: .
CDR3 protein: CASSEEAGGGTDTQYF; CDR3 DNA: TGTGCCAGCAGTGAAGAGGCGGGAGGTGGCACAGATACGCAGTATTTT; D gene: TRBD2; V gene: TRBV2; J gene: TRBJ2-3; clone size: .
CDR3 protein: CASSSHSGQGASNQPQHF; CDR3 DNA: TGTGCCAGTAGTAGCCACAGCGGACAGGGTGCCAGCAATCAGCCCCAGCATTTT; D gene: TRBD1; V gene: TRBV19; J gene: TRBJ1-5; clone size: .
CDR3 protein: CASSSRAPSGSQTQYF; CDR3 DNA: TGTGCCAGCAGCAGCCGGGCGCCCAGCGGGAGCCAGACCCAGTACTTC; D gene: TRBD2; V gene: TRBV11-2; J gene: TRBJ2-5; clone size: .
CDR3 protein: CASSLGVAGFYEQYF; CDR3 DNA: TGCGCCAGCAGCTTGGGGGTAGCGGGGTTCTACGAGCAGTACTTC; D gene: TRBD2; V gene: TRBV5-1; J gene: TRBJ2-7; clone size: .
CDR3 protein: CASSLRERQGIGANVLTF; CDR3 DNA: TGTGCCAGCAGCCTCCGGGAGCGCCAAGGGATTGGGGCCAACGTCCTGACTTTC; D gene: .; V gene: TRBV5-5; J gene: TRBJ2-6; clone size: once
CDR3 protein: CASSSTPLAFSYEQYF; CDR3 DNA: TGCGCCAGCAGCTCGACCCCGCTTGCGTTCTCCTACGAGCAGTACTTC; D gene: .; V gene: TRBV5-1; J gene: TRBJ2-7; clone size: .
CDR3 protein: CASSTALYNEQFF; CDR3 DNA: TGTGCCAGCAGCACCGCCCTATACAATGAGCAGTTCTTC; D gene: .; V gene: TRBV5-6; J gene: TRBJ2-1; clone size: .
CDR3 protein: CASSLEDPFSYEQYF; CDR3 DNA: TGTGCCAGCAGCTTAGAGGACCCATTCTCCTACGAGCAGTACTTC; D gene: .; V gene: TRBV7-8; J gene: TRBJ2-7; clone size: .
CDR3 protein: CASSLTRARVGTEAFF; CDR3 DNA: TGTGCCAGCAGCCTCACCAGGGCCAGGGTCGGCACTGAAGCTTTCTTT; D gene: .; V gene: TRBV28; J gene: TRBJ1-1; clone size: .
CDR3 protein: CASSRDSLIAKNIQYF; CDR3 DNA: TGTGCCAGCAGCCGGGACAGCTTAATAGCCAAAAACATTCAGTACTTC; D gene: TRBD1; V gene: TRBV7-9; J gene: TRBJ2-4; clone size: .
CDR3 protein: CASSALPQGRLAGELFF; CDR3 DNA: TGTGCCAGCAGCGCCTTACCACAGGGGAGATTGGCCGGGGAGCTGTTTTTT; D gene: TRBD1; V gene: TRBV9; J gene: TRBJ2-2; clone size: .
CDR3 protein: CASSPTPLQESLNTEAFF; CDR3 DNA: TGCGCCAGCAGCCCTACCCCTCTACAGGAGAGCTTGAACACTGAAGCTTTCTTT; D gene: .; V gene: TRBV5-1; J gene: TRBJ1-1; clone size: .
CDR3 protein: CASSFTGNTEAFF; CDR3 DNA: TGTGCCAGCAGTTTCACAGGGAACACTGAAGCTTTCTTT; D gene: .; V gene: TRBV28; J gene: TRBJ1-1; clone size: .
CDR3 protein: CASSPFTSGQSASTDTQYF; CDR3 DNA: TGTGCCAGCTCACCCTTTACCTCGGGCCAATCTGCTAGCACAGATACGCAGTATTTT; D gene: .; V gene: TRBV18; J gene: TRBJ2-3; clone size: .
CDR3 protein: CASSRRDRGTDTQYF; CDR3 DNA: TGTGCCAGCAGTCGACGGGACAGGGGAACAGATACGCAGTATTTT; D gene: TRBD1; V gene: TRBV6-1; J gene: TRBJ2-3; clone size: .
CDR3 protein: CASSYPGNTDNEQFF; CDR3 DNA: TGTGCCAGCAGTTACCCGGGGAACACCGACAATGAGCAGTTCTTC; D gene: .; V gene: TRBV6-6; J gene: TRBJ2-1; clone size: .
CDR3 protein: CASSMDRLRYEQYF; CDR3 DNA: TGTGCCAGTAGTATGGACCGCCTACGCTACGAGCAGTACTTC; D gene: .; V gene: TRBV19; J gene: TRBJ2-7; clone size: once
CDR3 protein: CAWSPGWDQPQHF; CDR3 DNA: TGTGCCTGGAGTCCAGGGTGGGATCAGCCCCAGCATTTT; D gene: .; V gene: TRBV30; J gene: TRBJ1-5; clone size: .
CDR3 protein: CASSFAPSQGGTGELFF; CDR3 DNA: TGTGCTAGCAGCTTCGCCCCGTCCCAGGGTGGAACCGGGGAGCTGTTTTTT; D gene: .; V gene: TRBV7-7; J gene: TRBJ2-2; clone size: .
CDR3 protein: CASSLRRGRAAEAQYF; CDR3 DNA: TGTGCCAGCAGTTTAAGAAGGGGGCGGGCAGCGGAGGCGCAGTACTTC; D gene: TRBD1; V gene: TRBV28; J gene: TRBJ2-7; clone size: .
CDR3 protein: CATSRDRRAVYGYTF; CDR3 DNA: TGTGCCACCAGCAGAGATAGAAGGGCAGTGTATGGCTACACCTTC; D gene: .; V gene: TRBV15; J gene: TRBJ1-2; clone size: .
CDR3 protein: CAWGTSGSRVTDTQYF; CDR3 DNA: TGTGCCTGGGGGACTAGCGGGAGTAGGGTCACAGATACGCAGTATTTT; D gene: TRBD2; V gene: TRBV30; J gene: TRBJ2-3; clone size: .
CDR3 protein: CASSLGQVREQFF; CDR3 DNA: TGTGCCAGCAGTTTAGGACAGGTCCGGGAGCAGTTCTTC; D gene: TRBD1; V gene: TRBV28; J gene: TRBJ2-1; clone size: .
CDR3 protein: CASSLESGTQETQYF; CDR3 DNA: TGTGCCAGCAGCTTAGAGAGCGGGACCCAAGAGACCCAGTACTTC; D gene: TRBD2; V gene: TRBV11-2; J gene: TRBJ2-5; clone size: .
CDR3 protein: CASSLGLAGGSTDTQYF; CDR3 DNA: TGTGCCAGCAGCTTAGGGCTAGCTGGCGGGAGCACAGATACGCAGTATTTT; D gene: .; V gene: TRBV7-9; J gene: TRBJ2-3; clone size: .
CDR3 protein: CASSAPGTVSTDTQYF; CDR3 DNA: TGTGCCAGCAGTGCACCCGGGACAGTAAGCACAGATACGCAGTATTTT; D gene: TRBD1; V gene: TRBV28; J gene: TRBJ2-3; clone size: .
CDR3 protein: CASSELLAGGNNEQFF; CDR3 DNA: TGCGCCAGCAGTGAGCTACTAGCGGGAGGGAACAATGAGCAGTTCTTC; D gene: TRBD2; V gene: TRBV10-2; J gene: TRBJ2-1; clone size: .
CDR3 protein: CASSLDRASYEQYF; CDR3 DNA: TGTGCCAGCAGCTTAGACAGGGCCTCCTACGAGCAGTACTTC; D gene: .; V gene: TRBV7-2; J gene: TRBJ2-7; clone size: .
CDR3 protein: CAWSVLRGRADETQYF; CDR3 DNA: TGTGCCTGGAGTGTACTGCGCGGGAGGGCCGACGAGACCCAGTACTTC; D gene: TRBD2; V gene: TRBV30; J gene: TRBJ2-5; clone size: .
CDR3 protein: CASSEYPGTGNTEAFF; CDR3 DNA: TGTGCCAGCAGTGAATACCCGGGCACAGGGAACACTGAAGCTTTCTTT; D gene: .; V gene: TRBV6-1; J gene: TRBJ1-1; clone size: .
CDR3 protein: CASLSPRRGGYTF; CDR3 DNA: TGTGCCAGCTTAAGCCCCCGCAGGGGCGGCTACACCTTC; D gene: .; V gene: TRBV2; J gene: TRBJ1-2; clone size: .
CDR3 protein: CASSLEQTNTGELFF; CDR3 DNA: TGCGCCAGCAGCTTGGAACAGACGAACACCGGGGAGCTGTTTTTT; D gene: .; V gene: TRBV5-1; J gene: TRBJ2-2; clone size: .
CDR3 protein: CSVLQEPSYEQYF; CDR3 DNA: TGCAGCGTCCTTCAGGAACCCTCCTACGAGCAGTACTTC; D gene: .; V gene: TRBV29-1; J gene: TRBJ2-7; clone size: .
CDR3 protein: CASSLRVGAYEQYF; CDR3 DNA: TGTGCCAGCAGTTTACGGGTGGGGGCCTACGAGCAGTACTTC; D gene: .; V gene: TRBV28; J gene: TRBJ2-7; clone size: .
CDR3 protein: CASSREGSGLGEQFF; CDR3 DNA: TGTGCCAGTAGTAGGGAGGGGTCTGGACTGGGTGAGCAGTTCTTC; D gene: TRBD2; V gene: TRBV19; J gene: TRBJ2-1; clone size: .
CDR3 protein: CVSSSGLAGVFTDTQYF; CDR3 DNA: TGTGTCAGCAGCTCCGGACTAGCGGGAGTTTTCACAGATACGCAGTATTTT; D gene: TRBD2; V gene: TRBV7-9; J gene: TRBJ2-3; clone size: .
CDR3 protein: CASSFDRPAAGELFF; CDR3 DNA: TGCGCCAGCAGCTTTGACAGGCCGGCGGCCGGGGAGCTGTTTTTT; D gene: .; V gene: TRBV5-1; J gene: TRBJ2-2; clone size: .
CDR3 protein: CASSLVVGNTEAFF; CDR3 DNA: TGTGCCAGCAGCTTAGTGGTAGGGAACACTGAAGCTTTCTTT; D gene: .; V gene: TRBV7-2; J gene: TRBJ1-1; clone size: .
CDR3 protein: CAIRATSGLYNEQFF; CDR3 DNA: TGTGCCATCAGGGCGACTAGCGGCCTCTACAATGAGCAGTTCTTC; D gene: TRBD2; V gene: TRBV10-3; J gene: TRBJ2-1; clone size: .